This T cell receptor (beta chain) was identified during a study of beta chain features in type 1 diabetes. Study background: Investigators examined some 100,000,000 sorted cells across all samples. The study, taken as a whole, reports: Significant though moderate, a shortening of TCRB CDR3s appeared in all four CD4+ subsets of Type 1 diabetes patients. Type 1 diabetes patients had fewer VDJ junction insertions and more deletions.

The isolated RNA, all of it, was reverse transcribed, so expressed TCRB transcripts were what got sequenced. The table came from immunoSEQ multiplex PCR; TCRdb's copy has only in-frame clones and leaves some out. The sample gives hundreds of thousands of clones, over 14% of which show up once; less than 0.02% is in the top ten. Via CD45RO/CCR7/CD25/CD127/CD95/CD27, cells of the CD4+ naive, central memory, regulatory and stem cell-like memory subsets were sorted. V gave up 4 bases and J gave up 10 bases, with 26 bases separating them. This CDR3 has 17 residues. Germline V gene data show CDR1 as LNHDA and CDR2 as SQIVND (reference sequence). This clone has just a few counts. Antigen unknown.

This sequence joins TRBV19 and TRBJ2-1; a possible D gene is TRBD1 (6 bases). Input material: naive CD4+ T cells from blood. This receptor was obtained from a man between 18 and 35 years old with type 1 diabetes. CDR3 nucleotides: TGTGCCAGTAGTAAGGCTTTGGTAGGACAGAGTCTTTTGGAGCAGTTCTTC. It translates to CASSKALVGQSLLEQFF. The variable domain in full, with the rest retrieved from reference TRBV19 and TRBJ2-1, is DGGITQSPKYLFRKEGQNVTLSCEQNLNHDAMYWYRQDPGQGLRLIYYSQIVNDFQKGDIAEGYSVSREKKESFPLTVTSAQKNPTAFYLCASSKALVGQSLLEQFFGPGTRLTVL.